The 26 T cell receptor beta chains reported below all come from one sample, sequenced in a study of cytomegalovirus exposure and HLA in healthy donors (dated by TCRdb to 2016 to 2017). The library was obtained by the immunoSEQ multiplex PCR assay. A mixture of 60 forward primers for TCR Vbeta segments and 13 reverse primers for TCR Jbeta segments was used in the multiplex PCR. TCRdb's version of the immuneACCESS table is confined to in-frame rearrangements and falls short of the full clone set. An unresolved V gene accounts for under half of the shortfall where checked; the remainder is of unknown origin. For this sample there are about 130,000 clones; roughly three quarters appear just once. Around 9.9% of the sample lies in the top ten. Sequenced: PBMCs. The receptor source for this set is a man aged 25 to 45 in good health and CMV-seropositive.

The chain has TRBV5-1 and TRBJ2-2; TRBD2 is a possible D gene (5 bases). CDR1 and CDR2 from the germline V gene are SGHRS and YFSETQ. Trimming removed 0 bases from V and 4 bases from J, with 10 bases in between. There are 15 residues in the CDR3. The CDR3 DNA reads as TGCGCCAGCAGCTTGGGTAGCGCCGTCACCGGGGAGCTGTTTTTT. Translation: CASSLGSAVTGELFF.

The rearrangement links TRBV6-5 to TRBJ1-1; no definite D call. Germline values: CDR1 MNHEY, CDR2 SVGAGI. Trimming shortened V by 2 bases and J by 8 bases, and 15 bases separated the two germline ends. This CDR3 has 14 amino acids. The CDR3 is CASSYRLDGREAFF. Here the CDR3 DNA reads TGTGCCAGCAGTTACCGACTAGACGGGAGAGAAGCTTTCTTT.

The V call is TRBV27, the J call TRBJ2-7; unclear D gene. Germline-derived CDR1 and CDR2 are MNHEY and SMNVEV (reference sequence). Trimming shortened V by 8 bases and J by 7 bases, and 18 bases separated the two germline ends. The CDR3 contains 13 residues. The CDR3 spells CASALTPIREQYF. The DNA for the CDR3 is TGTGCCAGCGCTTTAACCCCGATCAGGGAGCAGTACTTC.

The CDR3 spells CASSPSRWGEDSYEQYF. CDR3 DNA sequence: TGTGCCAGCAGTCCCTCCCGTTGGGGGGAGGACTCCTACGAGCAGTACTTC. V and J are TRBV27 and TRBJ2-7; tentative D call: TRBD2 (6 bases). There are 17 residues in the CDR3. Trimming took off 5 bases at V and 0 bases at J, with 20 bases between the two ends. CDR1 and CDR2 from the germline V gene are MNHEY and SMNVEV (reference sequence).

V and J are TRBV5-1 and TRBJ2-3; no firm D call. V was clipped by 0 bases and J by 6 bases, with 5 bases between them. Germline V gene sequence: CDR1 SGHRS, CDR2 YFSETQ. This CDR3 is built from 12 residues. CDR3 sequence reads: CASSLVFDTQYF. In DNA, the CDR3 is TGCGCCAGCAGCTTGGTCTTTGATACGCAGTATTTT.

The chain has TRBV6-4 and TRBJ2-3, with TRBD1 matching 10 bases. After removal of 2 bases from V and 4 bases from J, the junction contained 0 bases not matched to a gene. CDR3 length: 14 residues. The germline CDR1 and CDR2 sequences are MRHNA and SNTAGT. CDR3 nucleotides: TGTGCCAGCAGTGACGGGACAGGGGCAGATACGCAGTATTTT. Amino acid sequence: CASSDGTGADTQYF.

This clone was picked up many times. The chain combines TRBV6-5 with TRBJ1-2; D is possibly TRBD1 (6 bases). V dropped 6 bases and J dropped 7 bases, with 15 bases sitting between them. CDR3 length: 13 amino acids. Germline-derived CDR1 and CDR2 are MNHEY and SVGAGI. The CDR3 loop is CASRNPGERGYTF. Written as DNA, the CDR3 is TGTGCCAGCAGGAACCCAGGGGAGCGTGGCTACACCTTC.

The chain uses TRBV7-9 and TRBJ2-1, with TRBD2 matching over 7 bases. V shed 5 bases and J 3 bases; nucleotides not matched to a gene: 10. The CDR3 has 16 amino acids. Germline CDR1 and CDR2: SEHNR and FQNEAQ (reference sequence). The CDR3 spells CASSVSSGPSYNEQFF. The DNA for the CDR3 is TGTGCCAGCAGCGTATCTAGCGGCCCAAGCTACAATGAGCAGTTCTTC.

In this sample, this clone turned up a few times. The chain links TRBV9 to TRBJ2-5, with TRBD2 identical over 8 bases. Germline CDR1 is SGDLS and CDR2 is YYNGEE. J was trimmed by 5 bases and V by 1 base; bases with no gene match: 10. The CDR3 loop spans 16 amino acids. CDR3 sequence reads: CASSVTAGAGRETQYF. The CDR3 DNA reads TGTGCCAGCAGCGTAACAGCGGGAGCGGGTAGGGAGACCCAGTACTTC.

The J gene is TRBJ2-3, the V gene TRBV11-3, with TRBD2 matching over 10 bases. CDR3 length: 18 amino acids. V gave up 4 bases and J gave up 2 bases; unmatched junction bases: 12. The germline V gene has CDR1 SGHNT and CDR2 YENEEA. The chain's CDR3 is CASSSGVGLAGVTDTQYF. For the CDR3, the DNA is TGTGCCAGCAGCTCGGGGGTCGGTCTAGCGGGAGTCACAGATACGCAGTATTTT.

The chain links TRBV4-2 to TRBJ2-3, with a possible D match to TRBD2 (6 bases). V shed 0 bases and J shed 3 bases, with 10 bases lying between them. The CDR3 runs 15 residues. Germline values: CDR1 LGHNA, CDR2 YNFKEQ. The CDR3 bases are TGTGCCAGCAGCCAAGAGGAGGGAGAGACAGATACGCAGTATTTT. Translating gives CASSQEEGETDTQYF.

The CDR3 nucleotides are TGTGCCAGCAGCTTTCAACGGGGGGACTATGGCTACACCTTC. Its protein product is CASSFQRGDYGYTF. The chain recombines TRBV13 with TRBJ1-2, with a weak D call TRBD1 (5 bases). CDR3 length: 14 amino acids. V was trimmed by 3 bases and J by 3 bases, leaving 11 bases between them. Germline CDR1 PRHDT, CDR2 FYEKMQ (reference sequence).

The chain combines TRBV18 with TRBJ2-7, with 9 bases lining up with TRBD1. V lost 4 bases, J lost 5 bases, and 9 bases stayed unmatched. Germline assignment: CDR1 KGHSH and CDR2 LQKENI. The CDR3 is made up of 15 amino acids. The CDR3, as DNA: TGTGCCAGCTCACAGCCGGGACAGGGTCCCCACGAGCAGTACTTC. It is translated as CASSQPGQGPHEQYF. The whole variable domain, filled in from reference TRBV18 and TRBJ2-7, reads NAGVMQNPRHLVRRRGQEARLRCSPMKGHSHVYWYRQLPEEGLKFMVYLQKENIIDESGMPKERFSAEFPKEGPSILRIQQVVRGDSAAYFCASSQPGQGPHEQYFGPGTRLTVT.

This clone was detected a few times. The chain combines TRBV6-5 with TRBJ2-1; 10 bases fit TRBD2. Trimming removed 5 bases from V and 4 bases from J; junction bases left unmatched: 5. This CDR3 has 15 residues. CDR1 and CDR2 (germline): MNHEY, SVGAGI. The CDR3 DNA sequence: TGTGCCAGCAGTGCAGGGACTAGCGATTACAATGAGCAGTTCTTC. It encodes CASSAGTSDYNEQFF.

CDR3 nucleotide sequence: TGTGCCAGCAGCTTAGTGGGCGGGAGGGCCAATGAGCAGTTCTTC. This codes for CASSLVGGRANEQFF. The rearrangement uses TRBV7-8 and TRBJ2-1; 9 bases agree with TRBD2. The ends lost 1 base at V and 6 bases at J; junction bases unmatched: 4. The CDR3 contains 15 residues. Germline CDR1 SGHVS, CDR2 FQNEAQ.

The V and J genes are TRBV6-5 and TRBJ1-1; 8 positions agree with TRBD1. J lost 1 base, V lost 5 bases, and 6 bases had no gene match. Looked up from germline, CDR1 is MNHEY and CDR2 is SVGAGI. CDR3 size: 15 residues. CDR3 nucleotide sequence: TGTGCCAGCAGTGGACAGGGTGGGGAGAACACTGAAGCTTTCTTT. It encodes CASSGQGGENTEAFF.

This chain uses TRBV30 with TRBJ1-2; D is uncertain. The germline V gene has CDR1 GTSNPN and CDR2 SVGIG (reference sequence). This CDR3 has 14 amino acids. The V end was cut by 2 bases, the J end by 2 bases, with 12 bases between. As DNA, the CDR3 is TGTGCCTGGAGTTCATTCCCACTGAACTATGGCTACACCTTC. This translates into CAWSSFPLNYGYTF.

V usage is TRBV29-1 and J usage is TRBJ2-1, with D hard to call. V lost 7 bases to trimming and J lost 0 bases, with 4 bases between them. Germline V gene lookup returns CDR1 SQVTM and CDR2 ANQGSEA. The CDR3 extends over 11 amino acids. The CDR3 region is CSGGSYNEQFF. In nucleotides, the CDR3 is TGCAGCGGAGGCTCCTACAATGAGCAGTTCTTC.

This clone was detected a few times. For the CDR3, the DNA is TGTGCCAGCTCACCGAGTCCATCGGGAACTGAAGCTTTCTTT. Its translation: CASSPSPSGTEAFF. The chain carries TRBV18 and TRBJ1-1; no firm D call. Per germline, CDR1 KGHSH and CDR2 LQKENI. The V and J ends lost 3 bases and 5 bases respectively, with 13 bases between them. CDR3 length: 14 residues.

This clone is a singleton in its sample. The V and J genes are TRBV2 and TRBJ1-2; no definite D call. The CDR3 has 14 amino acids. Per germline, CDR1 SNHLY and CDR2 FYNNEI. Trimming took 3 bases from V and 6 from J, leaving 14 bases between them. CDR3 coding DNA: TGTGCCAGCAGTGAGATCCTTAGTGGTCATGGCTACACCTTC. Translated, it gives CASSEILSGHGYTF.

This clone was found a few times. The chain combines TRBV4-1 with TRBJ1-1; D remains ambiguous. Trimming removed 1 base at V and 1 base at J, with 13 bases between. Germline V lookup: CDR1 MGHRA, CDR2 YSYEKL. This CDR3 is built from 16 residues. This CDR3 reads CASSQVPIRENTEAFF. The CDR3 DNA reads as TGCGCCAGCAGCCAAGTGCCTATCCGGGAGAACACTGAAGCTTTCTTT.

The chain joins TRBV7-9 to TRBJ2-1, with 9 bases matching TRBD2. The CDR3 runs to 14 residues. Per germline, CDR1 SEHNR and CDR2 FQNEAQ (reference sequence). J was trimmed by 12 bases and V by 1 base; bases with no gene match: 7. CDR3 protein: CASSLGPGREGQFF. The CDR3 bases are TGTGCCAGCAGCTTAGGCCCCGGGCGGGAGGGGCAGTTCTTC.

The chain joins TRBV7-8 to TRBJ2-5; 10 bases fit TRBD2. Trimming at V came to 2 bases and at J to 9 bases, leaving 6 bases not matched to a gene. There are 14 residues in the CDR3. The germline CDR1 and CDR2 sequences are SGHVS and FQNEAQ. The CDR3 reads CASSLRLAGVSQYF. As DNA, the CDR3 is TGTGCCAGCAGCTTACGCCTAGCGGGAGTATCCCAGTACTTC.

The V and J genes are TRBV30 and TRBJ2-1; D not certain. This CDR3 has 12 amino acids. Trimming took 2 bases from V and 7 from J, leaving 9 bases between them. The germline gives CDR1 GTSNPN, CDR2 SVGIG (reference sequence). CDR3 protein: CAWSNYQNEQFF. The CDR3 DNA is TGTGCCTGGAGTAATTACCAGAATGAGCAGTTCTTC.

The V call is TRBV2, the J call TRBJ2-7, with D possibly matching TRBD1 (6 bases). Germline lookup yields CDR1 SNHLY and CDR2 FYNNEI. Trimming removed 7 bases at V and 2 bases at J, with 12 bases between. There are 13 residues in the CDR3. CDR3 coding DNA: TGTGCCAGCAACCGACAGGCGGCCTACGAGCAGTACTTC. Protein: CASNRQAAYEQYF.

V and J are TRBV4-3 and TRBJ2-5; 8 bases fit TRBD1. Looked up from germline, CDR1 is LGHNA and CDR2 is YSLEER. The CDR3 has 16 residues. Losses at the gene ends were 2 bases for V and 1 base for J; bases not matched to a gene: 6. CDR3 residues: CASSQNTGQVQETQYF. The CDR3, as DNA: TGCGCCAGCAGCCAAAATACGGGACAGGTCCAAGAGACCCAGTACTTC.